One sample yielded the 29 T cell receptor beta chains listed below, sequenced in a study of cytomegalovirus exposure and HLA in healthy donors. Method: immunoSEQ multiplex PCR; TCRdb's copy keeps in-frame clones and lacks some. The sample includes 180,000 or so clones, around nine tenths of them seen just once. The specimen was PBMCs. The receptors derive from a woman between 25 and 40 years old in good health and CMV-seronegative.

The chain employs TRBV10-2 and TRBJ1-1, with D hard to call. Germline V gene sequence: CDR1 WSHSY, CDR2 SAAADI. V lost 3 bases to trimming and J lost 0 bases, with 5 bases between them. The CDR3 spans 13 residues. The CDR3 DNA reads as TGCGCCAGCAGTGACGGGATGAACACTGAAGCTTTCTTT. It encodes CASSDGMNTEAFF.

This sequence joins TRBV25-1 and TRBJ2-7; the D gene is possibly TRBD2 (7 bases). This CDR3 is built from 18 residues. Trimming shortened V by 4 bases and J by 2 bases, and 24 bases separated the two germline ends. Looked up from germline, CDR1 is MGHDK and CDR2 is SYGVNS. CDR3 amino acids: CASSAPGGGGTRTYEQYF. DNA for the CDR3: TGTGCCAGCAGTGCACCCGGTGGGGGGGGCACCCGCACCTACGAGCAGTACTTC.

CDR3 sequence reads: CASSLARGQDTQYF. The CDR3, as DNA: TGTGCCAGCAGCTTAGCCAGGGGGCAAGATACGCAGTATTTT. This chain joins TRBV7-8 and TRBJ2-3; 8 bases are a match to TRBD1. The junction had 1 base not matched to a gene; V was cut back by 0 bases and J by 5 bases. Looked up from germline, CDR1 is SGHVS and CDR2 is FQNEAQ. The CDR3 is made up of 14 amino acids.

The CDR3, as DNA: TGTGCCAGCAGCTACGGACAGGTTTACGAGCAGTACTTC. Its protein is CASSYGQVYEQYF. The chain links TRBV11-2 to TRBJ2-7, with TRBD1 matching over 7 bases. The germline gives CDR1 SGHAT, CDR2 FQNNGV. The CDR3 is 13 amino acids. The V gene end was trimmed by 4 bases and the J gene end by 4 bases; junction bases not matched to a gene: 4. The full variable domain, with the rest looked up from reference TRBV11-2 and TRBJ2-7, is EAGVAQSPRYKIIEKRQSVAFWCNPISGHATLYWYQQILGQGPKLLIQFQNNGVVDDSQLPKDRFSAERLKGVDSTLKIQPAKLEDSAVYLCASSYGQVYEQYFGPGTRLTVT.

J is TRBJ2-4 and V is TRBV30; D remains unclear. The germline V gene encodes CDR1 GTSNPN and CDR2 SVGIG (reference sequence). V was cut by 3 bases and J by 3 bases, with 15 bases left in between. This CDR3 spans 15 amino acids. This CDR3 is CAWREPGRFKNIQYF. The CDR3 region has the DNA TGTGCCTGGAGAGAACCCGGTCGATTCAAAAACATTCAGTACTTC.

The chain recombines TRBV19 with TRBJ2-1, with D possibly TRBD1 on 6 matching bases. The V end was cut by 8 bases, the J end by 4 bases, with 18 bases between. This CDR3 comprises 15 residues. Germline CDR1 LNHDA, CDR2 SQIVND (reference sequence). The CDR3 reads CASADSGTTYNEQFF. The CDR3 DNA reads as TGTGCCAGTGCAGACTCCGGGACAACATACAATGAGCAGTTCTTC.

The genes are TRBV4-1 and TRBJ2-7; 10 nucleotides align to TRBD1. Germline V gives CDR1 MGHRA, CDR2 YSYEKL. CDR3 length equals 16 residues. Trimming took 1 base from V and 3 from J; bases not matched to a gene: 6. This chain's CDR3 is CASSQVSGQGIYEQYF. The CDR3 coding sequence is TGCGCCAGCAGCCAAGTTTCGGGACAGGGGATCTACGAGCAGTACTTC.

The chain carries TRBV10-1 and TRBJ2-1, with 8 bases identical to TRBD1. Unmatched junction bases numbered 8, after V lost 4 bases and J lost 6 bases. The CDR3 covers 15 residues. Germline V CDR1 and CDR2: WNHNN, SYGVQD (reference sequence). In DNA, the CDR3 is TGCGCCAGCAGTGGGATCGGACAGGGTTTCAATGAGCAGTTCTTC. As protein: CASSGIGQGFNEQFF.

CDR3 bases: TGTGCCAGCAGTGTCCGGGGACAGAAAGAGGGAGGCTACACCTTC. This sequence encodes CASSVRGQKEGGYTF. The chain couples TRBV6-1 to TRBJ1-2; TRBD1 aligns across 7 bases. With 4 bases clipped from V and 8 bases from J, the junction kept 13 bases outside the gene matches. Germline V lookup: CDR1 MNHNS, CDR2 SASEGT. The CDR3 extends over 15 amino acids.

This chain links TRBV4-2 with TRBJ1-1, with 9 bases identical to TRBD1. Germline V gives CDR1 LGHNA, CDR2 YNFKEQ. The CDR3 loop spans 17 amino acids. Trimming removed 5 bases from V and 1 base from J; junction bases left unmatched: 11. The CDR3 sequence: CASSGLLGTGTNTEAFF. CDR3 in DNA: TGTGCCAGCAGCGGACTACTTGGGACAGGGACGAACACTGAAGCTTTCTTT.

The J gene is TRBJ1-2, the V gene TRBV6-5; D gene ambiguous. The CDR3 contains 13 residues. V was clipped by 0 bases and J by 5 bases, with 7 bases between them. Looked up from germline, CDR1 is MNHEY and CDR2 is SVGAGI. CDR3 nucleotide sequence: TGTGCCAGCAGTTACTCTTGGGCATATGGCTACACCTTC. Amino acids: CASSYSWAYGYTF.

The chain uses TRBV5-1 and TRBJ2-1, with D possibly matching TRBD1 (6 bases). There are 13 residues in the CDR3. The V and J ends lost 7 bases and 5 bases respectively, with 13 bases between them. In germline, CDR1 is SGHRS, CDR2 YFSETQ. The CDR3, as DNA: TGCGCCAGCTTCATCCCAGGGGACAATGAGCAGTTCTTC. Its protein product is CASFIPGDNEQFF.

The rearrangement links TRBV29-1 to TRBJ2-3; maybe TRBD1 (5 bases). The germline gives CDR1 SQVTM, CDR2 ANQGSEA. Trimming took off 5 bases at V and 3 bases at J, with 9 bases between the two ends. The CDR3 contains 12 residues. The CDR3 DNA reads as TGCAGCGTTAAAAGACAGACAGATACGCAGTATTTT. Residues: CSVKRQTDTQYF.

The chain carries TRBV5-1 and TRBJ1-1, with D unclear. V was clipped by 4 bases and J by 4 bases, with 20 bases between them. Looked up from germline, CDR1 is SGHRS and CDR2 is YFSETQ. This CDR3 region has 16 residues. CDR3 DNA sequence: TGCGCCAGCAGCCAAGATTCCCCCGGAGGGCCCACTGAAGCTTTCTTT. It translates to CASSQDSPGGPTEAFF.

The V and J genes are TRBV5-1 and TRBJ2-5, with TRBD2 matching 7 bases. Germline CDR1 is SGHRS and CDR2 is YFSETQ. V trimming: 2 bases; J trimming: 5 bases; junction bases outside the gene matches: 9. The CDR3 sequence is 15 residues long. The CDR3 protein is CASSFLTTSDETQYF. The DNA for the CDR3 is TGCGCCAGCAGCTTTTTGACCACTAGCGACGAGACCCAGTACTTC.

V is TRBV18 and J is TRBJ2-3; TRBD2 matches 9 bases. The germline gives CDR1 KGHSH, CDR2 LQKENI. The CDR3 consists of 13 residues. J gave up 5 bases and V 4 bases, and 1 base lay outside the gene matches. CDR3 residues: CASSQRGVDTQYF. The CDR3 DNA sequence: TGTGCCAGCTCACAGCGGGGGGTAGATACGCAGTATTTT.

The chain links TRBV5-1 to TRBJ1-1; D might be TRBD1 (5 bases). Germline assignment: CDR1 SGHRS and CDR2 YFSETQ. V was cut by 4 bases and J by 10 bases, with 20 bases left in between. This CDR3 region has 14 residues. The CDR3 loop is CASSPGEGLGRAFF. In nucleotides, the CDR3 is TGCGCCAGCAGCCCGGGGGAAGGACTCGGAAGAGCTTTCTTT.

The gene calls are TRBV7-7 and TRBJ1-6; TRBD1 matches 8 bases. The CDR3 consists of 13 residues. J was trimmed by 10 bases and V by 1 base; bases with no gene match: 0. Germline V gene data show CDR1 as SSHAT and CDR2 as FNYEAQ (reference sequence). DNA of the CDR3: TGTGCCAGCAGCTTAGGACAGGGGTCACCCCTCCACTTT. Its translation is CASSLGQGSPLHF.

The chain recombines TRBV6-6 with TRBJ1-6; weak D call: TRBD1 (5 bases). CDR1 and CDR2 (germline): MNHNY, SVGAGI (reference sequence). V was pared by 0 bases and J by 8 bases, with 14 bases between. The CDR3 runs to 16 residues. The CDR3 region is CASSYSGGPSDSPLHF. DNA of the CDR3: TGTGCCAGCAGTTACTCCGGGGGACCGAGTGATTCACCCCTCCACTTT.

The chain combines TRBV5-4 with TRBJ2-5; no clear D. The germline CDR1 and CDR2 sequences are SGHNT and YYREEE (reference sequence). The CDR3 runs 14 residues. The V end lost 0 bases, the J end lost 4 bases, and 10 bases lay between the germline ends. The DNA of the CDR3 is TGTGCCAGCAGCTTGGGGGTGAACAGAGAGACCCAGTACTTC. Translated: CASSLGVNRETQYF.

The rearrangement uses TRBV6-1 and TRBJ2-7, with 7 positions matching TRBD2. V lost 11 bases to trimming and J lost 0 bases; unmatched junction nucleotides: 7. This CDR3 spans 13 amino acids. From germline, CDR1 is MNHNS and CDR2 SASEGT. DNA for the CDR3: TGTGCCTACAGAGCGGGGAGCTCCTACGAGCAGTACTTC. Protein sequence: CAYRAGSSYEQYF.

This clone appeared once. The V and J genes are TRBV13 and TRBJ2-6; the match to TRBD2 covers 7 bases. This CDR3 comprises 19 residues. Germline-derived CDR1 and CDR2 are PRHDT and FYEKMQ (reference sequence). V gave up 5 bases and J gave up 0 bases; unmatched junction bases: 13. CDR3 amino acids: CASSRSGRQLGSGANVLTF. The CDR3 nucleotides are TGTGCCAGCAGCAGGTCCGGGAGGCAGCTCGGCTCTGGGGCCAACGTCCTGACTTTC.

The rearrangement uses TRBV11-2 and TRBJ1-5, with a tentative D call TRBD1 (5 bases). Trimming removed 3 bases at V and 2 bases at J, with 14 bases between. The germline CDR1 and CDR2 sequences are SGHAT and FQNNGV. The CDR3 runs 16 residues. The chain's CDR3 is CASSFGTYCGNQPQHF. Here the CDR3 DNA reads TGTGCCAGCAGCTTCGGGACTTATTGTGGCAATCAGCCCCAGCATTTT.

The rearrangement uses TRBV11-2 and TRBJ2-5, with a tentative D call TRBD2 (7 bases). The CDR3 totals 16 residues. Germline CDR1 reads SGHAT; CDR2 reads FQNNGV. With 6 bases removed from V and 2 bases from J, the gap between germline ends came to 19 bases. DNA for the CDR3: TGTGCCAGCAGACGGGACGGGGGGCCATTACAAGAGACCCAGTACTTC. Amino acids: CASRRDGGPLQETQYF.

The CDR3 nucleotides are TGTGCCACCAGCGATACTAGCGGGGGGACCGACTACAATGAGCAGTTCTTC. Translated, it gives CATSDTSGGTDYNEQFF. V gene TRBV15 combines with J gene TRBJ2-1; TRBD2 aligns across 12 bases. Trimming cost V 5 bases and J 3 bases; bases outside gene matches: 8. Germline assignment: CDR1 LNHNV and CDR2 YYDKDF (reference sequence). The CDR3 runs 17 residues.

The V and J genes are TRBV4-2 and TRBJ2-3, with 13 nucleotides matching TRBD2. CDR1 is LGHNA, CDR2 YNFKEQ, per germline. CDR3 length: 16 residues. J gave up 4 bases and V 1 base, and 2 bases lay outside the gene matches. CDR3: CASSQGTSGGADTQYF. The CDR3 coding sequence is TGTGCCAGCAGCCAAGGGACTAGCGGGGGCGCAGATACGCAGTATTTT.

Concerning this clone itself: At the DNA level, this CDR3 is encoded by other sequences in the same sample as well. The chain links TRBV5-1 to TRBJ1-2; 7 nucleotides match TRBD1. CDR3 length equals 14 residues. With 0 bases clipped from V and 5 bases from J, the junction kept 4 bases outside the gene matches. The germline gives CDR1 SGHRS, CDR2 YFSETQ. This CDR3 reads CASSLDRGNYGYTF. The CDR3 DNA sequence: TGCGCCAGCAGCTTGGACAGGGGAAATTATGGCTACACCTTC.

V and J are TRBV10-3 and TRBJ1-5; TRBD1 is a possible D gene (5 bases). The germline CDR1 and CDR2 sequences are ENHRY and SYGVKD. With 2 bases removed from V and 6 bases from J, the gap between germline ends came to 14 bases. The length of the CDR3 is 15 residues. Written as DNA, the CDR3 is TGTGCCATCAGTGAGAGGGCGGGGGGGGTTCAGCCCCAGCATTTT. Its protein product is CAISERAGGVQPQHF.

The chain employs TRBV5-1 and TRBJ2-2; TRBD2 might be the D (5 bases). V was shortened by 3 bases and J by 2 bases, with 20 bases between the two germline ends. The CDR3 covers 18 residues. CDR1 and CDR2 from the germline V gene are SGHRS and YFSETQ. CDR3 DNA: TGCGCCAGCAGCTCCCGCTTATCGGCGGGCCCTAACACCGGGGAGCTGTTTTTT. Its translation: CASSSRLSAGPNTGELFF.